The 4 T cell receptor beta chains below all came from one sample that was sequenced in a study of Ad26.COV2.S vaccination and SARS-CoV-2 variants. The treatment denotes: over 15 received Ad26.COV2.S at low or high dose, single or two shots; a few received placebo; per-sample allocation not given. The investigators took samples on day 63 after the first vaccine or placebo injection. Profiled with immunoSEQ multiplex PCR; TCRdb holds only in-frame clones, not every one. The sample records about 500,000 clones, about 88% being singletons. The specimen was peripheral blood, collected in a trial of Ad26.COV2.S vaccine versus placebo. These receptors were taken from a person between 18 and 65 years old who received the Ad26.COV2.S COVID-19 vaccine or a placebo.

The gene calls are TRBV19 and TRBJ2-5; 7 positions agree with TRBD1. CDR1 is LNHDA, CDR2 SQIVND, per germline (reference sequence). This CDR3 has 15 residues. Trimming cost V 4 bases and J 1 base; bases outside gene matches: 6. CDR3 residues: CASSNFGDSQETQYF. The DNA of the CDR3 is TGTGCCAGTAGTAATTTTGGGGACAGCCAAGAGACCCAGTACTTC.

This chain links TRBV11-2 with TRBJ1-1; D is undetermined. CDR3 length equals 15 residues. CDR1 is SGHAT, CDR2 FQNNGV, per germline. V lost 3 bases, J lost 13 bases, and 24 bases lay in between. The CDR3 nucleotides read TGTGCCAGCAGCTTGTCCGGGGAAACAGTCGAGGTTCTTTTCTTT. Residues: CASSLSGETVEVLFF.

The chain couples TRBV11-2 to TRBJ1-4; D remains unclear. Germline assignment: CDR1 SGHAT and CDR2 FQNNGV. The CDR3 contains 14 residues. With 1 base removed from V and 8 bases from J, the gap between germline ends came to 11 bases. Here the CDR3 DNA reads TGTGCCAGCAGCTTAGGTTTCTGGAGCGAAAAACTGTTTTTT. It yields the protein CASSLGFWSEKLFF.

CDR3 sequence reads: CASSFTGGITDTQYF. The CDR3, as DNA: TGTGCCAGCAGCTTTACGGGAGGAATCACAGATACGCAGTATTTT. The chain uses TRBV7-9 and TRBJ2-3, with 7 positions matching TRBD2. V gave up 3 bases and J gave up 2 bases; unmatched junction bases: 5. The CDR3 runs to 15 residues. Germline CDR1 is SEHNR and CDR2 is FQNEAQ (reference sequence).